A single sample is the source of the 16 T cell receptor beta chains below, sequenced in a study of T cell changes during pregnancy in multiple sclerosis. Repertoires were generated with immunoSEQ multiplex PCR, while TCRdb's copy carries only in-frame clones and drops some. The top ten hold over 0.45% of the sample, which has 40,000 to 45,000 clones, less than 95% seen once. The specimen was CD4+ T cells from peripheral blood mononuclear cells, collected in the third trimester of pregnancy. These receptors originate from a female donor with multiple sclerosis, enrolled in a pregnancy study.

The chain employs TRBV11-2 and TRBJ2-1; maybe TRBD1 (7 bases). The CDR3 spans 15 residues. Looked up from germline, CDR1 is SGHAT and CDR2 is FQNNGV. V lost 1 base to trimming and J lost 6 bases, with 13 bases between them. CDR3 region: CASSLVQGRSNEQFF. The CDR3, as DNA: TGTGCCAGCAGCTTAGTACAGGGGAGGTCCAATGAGCAGTTCTTC.

In this sample, this clone turned up once. This chain joins TRBV28 and TRBJ1-2; D may be TRBD1 (5 bases). Germline loops: CDR1 MDHEN, CDR2 SYDVKM. The CDR3 totals 12 residues. V lost 6 bases, J lost 8 bases, and 13 bases lay in between. CDR3 loop: CASSLGVRGYTF. Written as DNA, the CDR3 is TGTGCCAGCAGCCTAGGGGTACGGGGCTACACCTTC.

The V and J genes are TRBV7-6 and TRBJ2-1, with D possibly TRBD1 on 6 matching bases. The CDR3 is 15 residues long. Germline V gives CDR1 SGHVS, CDR2 FNYEAQ. With 4 bases removed from V and 3 bases from J, the gap between germline ends came to 13 bases. CDR3 sequence: CASSYKGDVYNEQFF. DNA of the CDR3: TGTGCCAGCAGCTATAAGGGGGACGTCTACAATGAGCAGTTCTTC.

The chain is built from TRBV5-3 and TRBJ2-3; TRBD2 aligns across 11 bases. TRBV5-3 is flagged as an ORF with uncertain function. There are 22 residues in the CDR3. Germline trimming cut 6 bases from V and 5 bases from J; bases unmatched to any gene: 29. CDR3 protein: CARNPSSGGRRPASGRLDTQYF. The CDR3 region has the DNA TGTGCCAGAAACCCGTCATCTGGAGGCAGAAGGCCGGCTAGCGGGAGGTTAGATACGCAGTATTTT.

V is TRBV18 and J is TRBJ2-7; 10 bases map to TRBD1. The V gene's germline CDR1 is KGHSH and CDR2 LQKENI. CDR3 length: 15 residues. J was trimmed by 3 bases and V by 1 base; bases with no gene match: 3. The CDR3 DNA sequence: TGTGCCAGCTCACCACTAGGACAGGGGGGCTACGAGCAGTACTTC. It codes for CASSPLGQGGYEQYF.

The CDR3 here is CASSPHLSGRAQFF. The CDR3 DNA reads as TGTGCCAGCAGTCCCCACCTTAGCGGGAGGGCCCAGTTCTTC. The chain couples TRBV28 to TRBJ2-1; TRBD2 matches 11 bases. The CDR3 loop spans 14 amino acids. With 5 bases clipped from V and 13 bases from J, the junction kept 10 bases outside the gene matches. Germline V lookup: CDR1 MDHEN, CDR2 SYDVKM.

A single count supports this clone. The chain is built from TRBV5-1 and TRBJ2-3, with 7 bases identical to TRBD2. CDR3 length: 17 residues. The germline gives CDR1 SGHRS, CDR2 YFSETQ. V trimming: 5 bases; J trimming: 0 bases; junction bases outside the gene matches: 12. Here the CDR3 reads CASREATGRPSTDTQYF. CDR3 DNA sequence: TGCGCCAGCAGGGAGGCGACCGGGAGGCCTAGCACAGATACGCAGTATTTT.

This clone was found once. The genes are TRBV5-1 and TRBJ2-1; 10 nucleotides line up with TRBD2. The V segment lost 3 bases and the J segment 4 bases; nucleotides outside the gene matches: 7. The CDR3 runs 16 residues. The germline CDR1 and CDR2 sequences are SGHRS and YFSETQ. CDR3 amino acids: CASSSPSGSYYNEQFF. The CDR3 DNA is TGCGCCAGCAGCTCACCTAGCGGGAGCTATTACAATGAGCAGTTCTTC.

The chain employs TRBV19 and TRBJ2-5, with 7 bases identical to TRBD2. CDR1 is LNHDA, CDR2 SQIVND, per germline (reference sequence). V was pared by 5 bases and J by 1 base, with 4 bases of the junction left unmatched. CDR3 size: 14 residues. CDR3 DNA sequence: TGTGCCAGTAGTCTGACTAGCACCCAAGAGACCCAGTACTTC. It encodes CASSLTSTQETQYF.

The rearrangement uses TRBV5-1 and TRBJ2-1; D possibly corresponds to TRBD2 (5 bases). The length of the CDR3 is 14 residues. Germline V gene data show CDR1 as SGHRS and CDR2 as YFSETQ. V lost 1 base to trimming and J lost 9 bases, with 14 bases between them. CDR3 protein: CASSLFVGEGEQFF. In nucleotides, the CDR3 is TGCGCCAGCAGCTTGTTTGTCGGGGAAGGTGAGCAGTTCTTC.

DNA for the CDR3: TGTGCCAGCAGCTTGGCTAGCGGGGCCGGGGAGCTGTTTTTT. This translates into CASSLASGAGELFF. The chain recombines TRBV7-3 with TRBJ2-2; 9 bases are shared with TRBD2. V shed 3 bases and J 6 bases; nucleotides not matched to a gene: 2. CDR1 is SGHTA and CDR2 is FQGTGA in the germline V gene. The CDR3 consists of 14 residues.

This chain connects TRBV5-5 to TRBJ2-2, with D hard to call. This CDR3 is built from 15 residues. Germline V gene sequence: CDR1 SGHKS, CDR2 YYEKEE (reference sequence). V was trimmed by 1 base and J by 0 bases, leaving 7 bases between them. The CDR3 DNA is TGTGCCAGCAGCTTGTACAGTTCGAACACCGGGGAGCTGTTTTTT. As protein: CASSLYSSNTGELFF.

The chain links TRBV6-1 to TRBJ2-3, with D possibly matching TRBD2 (6 bases). Trimming took off 8 bases at V and 4 bases at J, with 10 bases between the two ends. Germline assignment: CDR1 MNHNS and CDR2 SASEGT. This CDR3 comprises 12 residues. DNA of the CDR3: TGTGCCAGCTGGGGGACTCCAGATACGCAGTATTTT. Encoded protein: CASWGTPDTQYF.

The CDR3 is CAWSPPRPRLSYEQYF. CDR3 nucleotides: TGTGCCTGGAGTCCGCCGAGGCCCCGCCTGAGCTACGAGCAGTACTTC. This sequence joins TRBV30 and TRBJ2-7; D not certain. CDR1 and CDR2 (germline): GTSNPN, SVGIG (reference sequence). This CDR3 contains 16 residues. V was shortened by 2 bases and J by 3 bases, with 20 bases between the two germline ends. The whole variable domain, filled in from reference TRBV30 and TRBJ2-7, reads SQTIHQWPATLVQPVGSPLSLECTVEGTSNPNLYWYRQAAGRGLQLLFYSVGIGQISSEVPQNLSASRPQDRQFILSSKKLLLSDSGFYLCAWSPPRPRLSYEQYFGPGTRLTVT.

The J gene is TRBJ2-7, the V gene TRBV6-5, with D perhaps TRBD1 (6 bases). Germline CDR1 is MNHEY and CDR2 is SVGAGI. CDR3 length: 14 residues. Trimming left V 5 bases short and J 2 bases short, with 13 bases between. The CDR3 coding sequence is TGTGCCAGCAGTGAAAGACAGGAGGCCTACGAGCAGTACTTC. Residues: CASSERQEAYEQYF.

This chain links TRBV2 with TRBJ2-1, with TRBD2 matching 15 bases. The V gene end was trimmed by 6 bases and the J gene end by 6 bases; junction bases not matched to a gene: 9. The germline CDR1 and CDR2 sequences are SNHLY and FYNNEI. The CDR3 is made up of 17 amino acids. This CDR3 is CASSLKRTSGRVNEQFF. As DNA, the CDR3 is TGTGCCAGCAGCCTGAAGAGGACTAGCGGGAGGGTCAATGAGCAGTTCTTC.